Each of the 20 T cell receptor beta chains below was sequenced from the same sample in a study of regulatory T cells in long-lasting Graves disease. Noted time point: newly diagnosed GD, antithyroid drugs for less than 3 months. PBMCs provided the RNA from which the TCR library was made. Combining iRepertoire HTBI primers with Arm-PCR of CDR3 regions, the authors built TCR beta libraries. TCRdb re-analysed the multiplex PCR reads in MiXCR, keeping a single row per CDR3 protein. Of over 350,000 distinct CDR3 sequences listed, around 15% are singletons. The data also belong to a second study, concerning T cells in Graves' hyperthyroidism and ophthalmopathy.

The source material was peripheral blood mononuclear cells (PBMCs), sampled at new diagnosis, from a patient treated with antithyroid drugs. The receptors come from a woman aged 50 to 60 with Graves disease.

V is TRBV30 and J is TRBJ2-1, with a weak D call TRBD2 (5 bases). Trimming stripped 0 bases from V and 0 bases from J, with 15 bases between. The CDR3 totals 17 residues. CDR1 GTSNPN and CDR2 SVGIG come from the germline V gene (reference sequence). The CDR3 DNA follows: TGTGCCTGGAGTGTATTGATCCCCACTAGCTCCTACAATGAGCAGTTCTTC. Translating it yields CAWSVLIPTSSYNEQFF.

J is TRBJ2-1 and V is TRBV28, with 13 bases fitting TRBD2. The CDR3 is 15 residues long. The V and J ends lost 6 bases and 7 bases, in that order; junction bases with no gene match: 6. Per the germline V gene, CDR1 is MDHEN and CDR2 is SYDVKM. In DNA form, the CDR3 reads TGTGCCAGCAGCAAAGGGACTAGCGGGATTAATGAGCAGTTCTTC. This gives the protein CASSKGTSGINEQFF.

This chain connects TRBV4-1 to TRBJ2-7, with 11 bases identical to TRBD1. Germline lookup yields CDR1 MGHRA and CDR2 YSYEKL. This CDR3 spans 16 amino acids. V gave up 4 bases and J gave up 5 bases; unmatched junction bases: 10. In DNA form, the CDR3 reads TGCGCCAGCAGCCTAGGTCCGGGACAGGGGGGCCACGAGCAGTACTTC. Protein sequence: CASSLGPGQGGHEQYF.

This clonotype was found many times. The CDR3 here is CASTLEGSVDTQYF. For the CDR3, the DNA is TGTGCCAGCACCCTGGAGGGCTCGGTAGATACGCAGTATTTT. The J gene is TRBJ2-3, the V gene TRBV2, with a possible D match to TRBD2 (6 bases). CDR1 and CDR2 (germline): SNHLY, FYNNEI. Between the trimmed V and J ends, which lost 7 bases and 5 bases, there was a span of 16 bases. There are 14 residues in the CDR3.

This clonotype came up many times. The chain couples TRBV20-1 to TRBJ2-1; D is unclear. Germline V gene data show CDR1 as DFQATT and CDR2 as SNEGSKA (reference sequence). The V end was cut by 1 base, the J end by 3 bases, with 4 bases between. The CDR3 is made up of 12 amino acids. In nucleotides, the CDR3 is TGCAGTGCTAGAGCGGGCTACAATGAGCAGTTCTTC. Protein: CSARAGYNEQFF.

There are many counts of this clonotype. The V call is TRBV3-1, the J call TRBJ2-5; D call uncertain. Germline values: CDR1 LGHDT, CDR2 YNNKEL (reference sequence). Trimming removed 1 base at V and 5 bases at J, with 17 bases between. This CDR3 has 16 amino acids. Here the CDR3 reads CASSQGVATSGETQYF. In nucleotides, the CDR3 is TGTGCCAGCAGCCAAGGGGTTGCTACCTCCGGGGAGACCCAGTACTTC.

This clonotype came up a few times. The J gene is TRBJ1-4, the V gene TRBV18; possible D gene TRBD1, 5 bases. The CDR3 loop spans 13 amino acids. V shed 5 bases and J shed 7 bases, with 11 bases lying between them. Germline CDR1 reads KGHSH; CDR2 reads LQKENI. The CDR3 DNA sequence: TGTGCCAGCTCAATCGGGACTGGTGAAAAACTGTTTTTT. It codes for CASSIGTGEKLFF.

This clonotype occurred many times. CDR3 sequence reads: CSAQMTSWGETQYF. CDR3 nucleotides: TGCAGTGCCCAAATGACTAGCTGGGGGGAGACCCAGTACTTC. V and J are TRBV20-1 and TRBJ2-5; 7 bases align to TRBD2. Germline assignment: CDR1 DFQATT and CDR2 SNEGSKA (reference sequence). V shed 6 bases and J 5 bases; nucleotides not matched to a gene: 12. The CDR3 totals 14 residues.

This clonotype was picked up many times. This chain uses TRBV5-1 with TRBJ2-5; D is ambiguous. This CDR3 contains 13 residues. Germline loops: CDR1 SGHRS, CDR2 YFSETQ. The ends were cut back, 3 bases at V and 5 bases at J, with 11 bases in the middle. The CDR3 region is CASSSDVVETQYF. Written as DNA, the CDR3 is TGCGCCAGCAGCTCGGACGTTGTTGAGACCCAGTACTTC.

At least ten counts were recorded for this clonotype. The chain has TRBV27 and TRBJ1-1, with D perhaps TRBD1 (5 bases). Trimming removed 3 bases from V and 4 bases from J, with 15 bases in between. Germline loops: CDR1 MNHEY, CDR2 SMNVEV (reference sequence). There are 15 residues in the CDR3. The CDR3 sequence: CASSLQGRGITEAFF. CDR3 bases: TGTGCCAGCAGTTTGCAGGGTCGGGGGATCACTGAAGCTTTCTTT.

Concerning this clonotype itself: A read error is possible here, since a much larger clone lies one base away. This chain connects TRBV7-9 to TRBJ2-2, with 9 bases fitting TRBD1. This CDR3 has 17 amino acids. Germline V gene sequence: CDR1 SEHNR, CDR2 FQNEAQ (reference sequence). DNA of the CDR3: TGTGCCAGCATCAGAACAGGGGACAGGGTAAACACCGGGGAGCTGCTTTTT. The encoded protein is CASIRTGDRVNTGELLF.

In its sample, this clonotype was seen many times. The chain recombines TRBV13 with TRBJ2-4; the D call may be TRBD1 or TRBD2 (5 bases each). The V end was cut by 3 bases, the J end by 5 bases, with 11 bases between. This CDR3 region has 14 residues. Germline V gene data show CDR1 as PRHDT and CDR2 as FYEKMQ (reference sequence). The CDR3 sequence: CASSFGTEQNIQYF. The CDR3 DNA is TGTGCCAGCAGCTTTGGGACGGAGCAAAACATTCAGTACTTC.

This clonotype was counted a few times. This chain links TRBV18 with TRBJ2-7; 10 bases fit TRBD1. The length of the CDR3 is 17 residues. The V gene's germline CDR1 is KGHSH and CDR2 LQKENI. With V trimmed by 4 bases and J by 6 bases, 15 bases remained unmatched. CDR3 loop: CASSRTATGGVDLEQYF. The DNA for the CDR3 is TGTGCCAGCTCACGAACCGCGACAGGGGGCGTTGACCTCGAGCAGTACTTC.

This clonotype has ten or more counts. This chain joins TRBV28 and TRBJ2-7; the match to TRBD1 covers 8 bases. The V and J ends lost 0 bases and 0 bases, in that order; junction bases with no gene match: 1. CDR3 length: 15 residues. Germline-derived CDR1 and CDR2 are MDHEN and SYDVKM. Here the CDR3 reads CASSLWGQVSYEQYF. The CDR3 DNA reads as TGTGCCAGCAGTTTATGGGGACAGGTCTCCTACGAGCAGTACTTC.

This clonotype was counted a few times. This chain joins TRBV27 and TRBJ2-3, with TRBD2 matching 9 bases. Germline values: CDR1 MNHEY, CDR2 SMNVEV (reference sequence). The CDR3 has 14 residues. V was clipped by 6 bases and J by 5 bases; unmatched bases: 6. Written as DNA, the CDR3 is TGTGCCAGCAGAATAGCGGGAGCCGGAGATACGCAGTATTTT. Its translation: CASRIAGAGDTQYF.

Many counts were recorded for this clonotype. This chain uses TRBV18 with TRBJ2-7; 12 nucleotides agree with TRBD2. The CDR3 runs 16 residues. The germline V gene encodes CDR1 KGHSH and CDR2 LQKENI. Unmatched junction bases numbered 8, after V lost 4 bases and J lost 4 bases. The CDR3 DNA reads TGTGCCAGCTCACAGACTAGCGGGAGCCAGAAGTACGAGCAGTACTTC. Translated: CASSQTSGSQKYEQYF. The full variable domain, in which reference TRBV18 and TRBJ2-7 provide the parts outside the CDR3, is NAGVMQNPRHLVRRRGQEARLRCSPMKGHSHVYWYRQLPEEGLKFMVYLQKENIIDESGMPKERFSAEFPKEGPSILRIQQVVRGDSAAYFCASSQTSGSQKYEQYFGPGTRLTVT.

V usage is TRBV19 and J usage is TRBJ1-2, with D unclear. Germline lookup yields CDR1 LNHDA and CDR2 SQIVND (reference sequence). V shed 6 bases and J shed 4 bases, with 9 bases lying between them. This CDR3 spans 12 amino acids. CDR3 residues: CASRSLAYGYTF. The CDR3 DNA reads as TGTGCCAGTAGGTCACTGGCCTATGGCTACACCTTC.

This clonotype was observed a few times. This chain uses TRBV27 with TRBJ1-6, with a weak D call TRBD1 (5 bases). Germline V lookup: CDR1 MNHEY, CDR2 SMNVEV (reference sequence). V was clipped by 5 bases and J by 9 bases, with 11 bases between them. The CDR3 spans 13 residues. This chain's CDR3 is CASSGGGGSPLHF. CDR3 nucleotide sequence: TGTGCCAGCAGTGGGGGAGGTGGTTCACCCCTCCACTTT.

This clonotype showed up just once. Relative to the germline gene, one junction end is altered; a read error may explain this. The chain uses TRBV5-1 and TRBJ2-1, with a tentative D call TRBD1 (6 bases). The V gene's germline CDR1 is SGHRS and CDR2 YFSETQ. This CDR3 is built from 15 residues. The CDR3 DNA sequence: TGCGCCAGCAGCTTGGAGGGACAAGTATACAATGTGCAGTTCTTC. Protein: CASSLEGQVYNVQFF. Combining the CDR3 with reference TRBV5-1 and TRBJ2-1 gives the whole variable domain KAGVTQTPRYLIKTRGQQVTLSCSPISGHRSVSWYQQTPGQGLQFLFEYFSETQRNKGNFPGRFSGRQFSNSRSEMNVSTLELGDSALYLCASSLEGQVYNVQFFGPGTRLTVL.

This clonotype was detected many times. This chain joins TRBV12-3 or TRBV12-4 and TRBJ2-7, with 8 positions matching TRBD1. The CDR3 length is 13 residues. Trimming at V came to 6 bases and at J to 6 bases, leaving 7 bases not matched to a gene. This chain's CDR3 is CASRPTGALEQYF. The DNA for the CDR3 is TGTGCCAGCAGGCCGACAGGGGCCCTCGAGCAGTACTTC.